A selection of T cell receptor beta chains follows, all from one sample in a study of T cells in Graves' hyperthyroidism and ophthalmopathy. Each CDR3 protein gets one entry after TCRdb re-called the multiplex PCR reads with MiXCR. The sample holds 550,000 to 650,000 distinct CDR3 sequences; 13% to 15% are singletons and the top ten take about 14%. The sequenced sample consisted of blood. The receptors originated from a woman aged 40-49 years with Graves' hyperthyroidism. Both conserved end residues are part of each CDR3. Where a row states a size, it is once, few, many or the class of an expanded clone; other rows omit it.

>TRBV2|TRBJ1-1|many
CASSEDRAIAEAFF
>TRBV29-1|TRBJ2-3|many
CSGNLLDTQYF
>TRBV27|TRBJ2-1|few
CASSRRTGGLNEQFF
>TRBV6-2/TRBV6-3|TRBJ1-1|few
CASSDFGGWTEAFF
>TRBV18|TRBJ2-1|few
CASSPVLWRSYSEQFF
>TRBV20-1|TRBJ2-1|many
CSASRLAGSNEQFF
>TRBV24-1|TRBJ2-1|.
CATSDRAFNEQFF
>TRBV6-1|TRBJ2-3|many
CASSEEVAGSSDTQYF
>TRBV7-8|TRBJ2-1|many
CASSFAGRNEQFF
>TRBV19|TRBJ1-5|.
CASSIYVGEGTNLNQPQHF